What follows are 27 T cell receptor beta chains derived from one specimen sequenced in a study of CD8 T cells in Susac syndrome. Reverse transcription of roughly 0.45 to 1 ug RNA used random hexamers. MiXCR was run by TCRdb on the immunoSEQ multiplex PCR reads, yielding one entry per CDR3 protein. Seen here are under 350,000 distinct CDR3 sequences, 90% to 95% observed once, and the top ten hold over 0.05%. Source material: CD4+ T cells from PBMCs. The receptors shown here come from a human donor with multiple sclerosis.

V gene TRBV18 combines with J gene TRBJ2-3; D remains unclear. This CDR3 has 14 residues. The germline V gene has CDR1 KGHSH and CDR2 LQKENI. Deletions cut 4 bases from V and 3 bases from J, with 11 bases between. In DNA, the CDR3 is TGTGCCAGCTCACTATCCTGGAGAACAGATACGCAGTATTTT. It encodes CASSLSWRTDTQYF.

This clonotype was seen a handful of times. V is TRBV7-8 and J is TRBJ2-7; the match to TRBD2 covers 13 bases. Germline V gives CDR1 SGHVS, CDR2 FQNEAQ. V dropped 3 bases and J dropped 0; count of bases not matched to a gene: 8. The CDR3 is 18 residues long. The CDR3: CASSFGLAGATSSYEQYF. As DNA, the CDR3 is TGTGCCAGCAGCTTCGGACTAGCGGGAGCGACGAGCTCCTACGAGCAGTACTTC.

The rearrangement links TRBV27 to TRBJ1-1; D is unclear. Deletions cut 10 bases from V and 5 bases from J, with 11 bases between. The CDR3 loop spans 11 amino acids. CDR1 is MNHEY and CDR2 is SMNVEV in the germline V gene (reference sequence). CDR3 coding DNA: TGTGCCACGCCCCAGGAAACTGAAGCTTTCTTT. It translates to CATPQETEAFF.

The genes are TRBV6-1 and TRBJ2-1; D is unresolved. The V gene lost 2 bases and the J gene lost 9 bases, with 5 bases spanning the gap. The germline CDR1 and CDR2 sequences are MNHNS and SASEGT. This CDR3 region has 11 residues. CDR3 nucleotide sequence: TGTGCCAGCAGTGAAATTTTTGAGCAGTTCTTC. This encodes CASSEIFEQFF.

V is TRBV7-8 and J is TRBJ2-7, with TRBD1 identical over 12 bases. V was pared by 6 bases and J by 6 bases, with 6 bases of the junction left unmatched. This CDR3 has 14 residues. Germline values: CDR1 SGHVS, CDR2 FQNEAQ. In DNA form, the CDR3 reads TGTGCCAGCAGACCCGGGACAGGGGGCCGCGAGCAGTACTTC. Amino acid sequence: CASRPGTGGREQYF.

The rearrangement links TRBV11-1 to TRBJ2-7; 12 bases match TRBD1. V gave up 2 bases and J gave up 5 bases; unmatched junction bases: 7. The CDR3 is made up of 16 amino acids. From germline, CDR1 is SGHAT and CDR2 FQDESV (reference sequence). This CDR3 is CASSLWDRGRWNEQYF. CDR3 in DNA: TGTGCCAGCAGCTTATGGGACAGGGGGCGTTGGAACGAGCAGTACTTC.

The chain has TRBV5-4 and TRBJ1-2, with no clear D. The V end lost 4 bases, the J end lost 8 bases, and 18 bases lay between the germline ends. The CDR3 is made up of 14 amino acids. Germline V gene lookup returns CDR1 SGHNT and CDR2 YYREEE (reference sequence). CDR3 region: CASSLLRLEGGYTF. The CDR3 DNA reads as TGTGCCAGCAGCCTACTCCGCCTCGAAGGCGGCTACACCTTC.

The chain couples TRBV12-3 or TRBV12-4 to TRBJ2-7; 9 bases are a match to TRBD2. J was trimmed by 6 bases and V by 3 bases; bases with no gene match: 9. The CDR3 loop spans 15 amino acids. CDR3 nucleotides: TGTGCCAGCAGTTTCATGAGCGGGGGGCGAAGCGAGCAGTACTTC. Protein: CASSFMSGGRSEQYF.

In this sample, this clonotype turned up a few times. The chain carries TRBV11-2 and TRBJ2-2, with D maybe TRBD1 (5 bases). The V gene's germline CDR1 is SGHAT and CDR2 FQNNGV. V was cut by 3 bases and J by 5 bases, with 7 bases left in between. The CDR3 is 13 residues long. The CDR3 region is CASSFQGTGELFF. The CDR3 coding sequence is TGTGCCAGCAGCTTTCAGGGAACCGGGGAGCTGTTTTTT.

In its sample, this clonotype was seen a few times. This chain uses TRBV30 with TRBJ2-7, with TRBD1 identical over 7 bases. Germline V lookup: CDR1 GTSNPN, CDR2 SVGIG (reference sequence). There are 13 residues in the CDR3. Unmatched junction bases numbered 2, after V lost 0 bases and J lost 3 bases. In nucleotides, the CDR3 is TGTGCCTGGAGTGTGGGACAGAACTACGAGCAGTACTTC. The encoded protein is CAWSVGQNYEQYF.

The V gene is TRBV23-1, the J gene TRBJ1-6; D remains ambiguous. TRBV23-1 qualifies as an ORF whose function is uncertain. V lost 4 bases and J 6 bases, leaving 7 bases between the germline ends. CDR3 length equals 13 residues. The CDR3 loop reads CASSRRVNSPLHF. CDR3 DNA: TGCGCCAGCAGTCGGAGGGTTAATTCACCCCTCCACTTT.

This chain uses TRBV6-1 with TRBJ2-7; D is undetermined. Germline CDR1 reads MNHNS; CDR2 reads SASEGT. The V end was cut by 10 bases, the J end by 4 bases, with 20 bases between. The CDR3 runs 14 residues. Here the CDR3 DNA reads TGTGCCACCAGGATCATTGGGTATCAGTACGAGCAGTACTTC. The encoded protein is CATRIIGYQYEQYF.

The table lists this clonotype with a count of one. The chain has TRBV7-2 and TRBJ1-2; possible D gene TRBD1, 5 bases. The CDR3 has 15 amino acids. Germline loops: CDR1 SGHTA, CDR2 FQGNSA. Trimming took off 1 base at V and 8 bases at J, with 17 bases between the two ends. The CDR3 is CASSLGGRRAEGYTF. CDR3 in DNA: TGTGCCAGCAGCTTAGGGGGCCGGAGGGCGGAGGGCTACACCTTC.

The chain combines TRBV2 with TRBJ1-5; D might be TRBD1 (6 bases). The CDR3 is 14 amino acids. Trimming took off 8 bases at V and 0 bases at J, with 11 bases between the two ends. Germline CDR1 reads SNHLY; CDR2 reads FYNNEI. CDR3 protein: CASSRGNSNQPQHF. CDR3 in DNA: TGTGCCAGCTCTAGGGGGAATAGCAATCAGCCCCAGCATTTT.

The chain links TRBV19 to TRBJ1-1, with D perhaps matching TRBD1 (6 bases). The germline gives CDR1 LNHDA, CDR2 SQIVND (reference sequence). This CDR3 has 13 residues. The germline V and J ends were trimmed by 5 bases and 1 base, with 8 bases remaining between them. Written as DNA, the CDR3 is TGTGCCAGTAGTGACAGGCAGAACACTGAAGCTTTCTTT. It is translated as CASSDRQNTEAFF.

The rearrangement joins TRBV6-5 to TRBJ2-7; 7 nucleotides align to TRBD1. V gave up 9 bases and J gave up 5 bases; unmatched junction bases: 10. The CDR3 consists of 13 residues. The germline gives CDR1 MNHEY, CDR2 SVGAGI. The chain's CDR3 is CASVSLDRNEQYF. DNA for the CDR3: TGTGCCAGTGTATCCCTGGACAGGAACGAGCAGTACTTC.

The CDR3 loop reads CASRSRWAQETQYF. Here the CDR3 DNA reads TGTGCCAGCAGATCTCGCTGGGCCCAAGAGACCCAGTACTTC. The V call is TRBV6-2 or TRBV6-3, the J call TRBJ2-5; D ambiguous. Per the germline V gene, CDR1 is MNHEY and CDR2 is SVGEGT. The CDR3 has 14 amino acids. V lost 6 bases, J lost 1 base, and 12 bases lay in between.

V and J are TRBV10-2 and TRBJ1-1; D is unresolved. Per the germline V gene, CDR1 is WSHSY and CDR2 is SAAADI. Trimming left V 2 bases short and J 4 bases short, with 11 bases between. The CDR3 consists of 14 residues. The CDR3 here is CASSEGLTGTEAFF. For the CDR3, the DNA is TGCGCCAGCAGTGAGGGCCTGACGGGCACTGAAGCTTTCTTT.

CDR3 in DNA: TGTGCCAGCAGCTCCGTCCGTGGTGAAGCTTTCTTT. Amino acids: CASSSVRGEAFF. The V and J genes are TRBV6-5 and TRBJ1-1; D gene ambiguous. The CDR3 contains 12 residues. Trimming shortened V by 6 bases and J by 7 bases, and 12 bases separated the two germline ends. Looked up from germline, CDR1 is MNHEY and CDR2 is SVGAGI.

The chain employs TRBV4-3 and TRBJ2-1, with TRBD2 identical over 8 bases. CDR1 is LGHNA, CDR2 YSLEER, per germline. This CDR3 is built from 15 residues. Losses at the gene ends were 3 bases for V and 4 bases for J; bases not matched to a gene: 5. The DNA for the CDR3 is TGCGCCAGCAGCCAGTCCAGCGGGAGTTACAATGAGCAGTTCTTC. Translated: CASSQSSGSYNEQFF.

The chain uses TRBV30 and TRBJ2-3, with TRBD1 identical over 7 bases. Germline CDR1 GTSNPN, CDR2 SVGIG (reference sequence). Trimming cost V 1 base and J 2 bases; bases outside gene matches: 3. The CDR3 is made up of 14 amino acids. This CDR3 is CAWSEDRVTDTQYF. The CDR3 DNA reads as TGTGCCTGGAGTGAAGACAGGGTCACAGATACGCAGTATTTT.

The rearrangement links TRBV9 to TRBJ2-1; D may be TRBD2 (6 bases). With 5 bases removed from V and 6 bases from J, the gap between germline ends came to 24 bases. From germline, CDR1 is SGDLS and CDR2 YYNGEE. The CDR3 runs to 17 residues. Written as DNA, the CDR3 is TGTGCCAGCAGTCCGGGAGCGCTAGCGTTGGGGGGCAATGAGCAGTTCTTC. Translated: CASSPGALALGGNEQFF.

The chain joins TRBV6-1 to TRBJ1-3; unclear D gene. The V and J ends lost 5 bases and 7 bases respectively, with 33 bases between them. This CDR3 spans 20 amino acids. Germline V gene sequence: CDR1 MNHNS, CDR2 SASEGT. The CDR3 DNA sequence: TGTGCCAGCAGTCCCAGGCCCCTCCAGCAGAGACGAAGCAGAGATAACACCATATATTTT. This sequence encodes CASSPRPLQQRRSRDNTIYF.

This chain joins TRBV12-3 or TRBV12-4 and TRBJ1-2; D gene ambiguous. This CDR3 is built from 16 residues. Between the trimmed V and J ends, which lost 7 bases and 2 bases, there was a span of 20 bases. The CDR3 DNA is TGTGCCAGCAATCCGGGTCATGGGCGGGCGAACTATGGCTACACCTTC. Translating gives CASNPGHGRANYGYTF.

The rearrangement uses TRBV5-4 and TRBJ2-3; D is unclear. Per germline, CDR1 SGHNT and CDR2 YYREEE (reference sequence). This CDR3 comprises 12 residues. V lost 0 bases, J lost 3 bases, and 2 bases lay in between. The CDR3 spells CASSLETDTQYF. The CDR3 DNA follows: TGTGCCAGCAGCTTGGAAACAGATACGCAGTATTTT.

The J gene is TRBJ1-1, the V gene TRBV6-5, with TRBD1 matching 9 bases. Losses at the gene ends were 6 bases for V and 6 bases for J; bases not matched to a gene: 5. CDR3 length: 13 amino acids. Germline-derived CDR1 and CDR2 are MNHEY and SVGAGI. In nucleotides, the CDR3 is TGTGCCAGCAGCCGGGACAGGGTCTCTGAAGCTTTCTTT. It translates to CASSRDRVSEAFF.

This clonotype was picked up one time. This chain uses TRBV18 with TRBJ1-6; D gene unclear. Between the trimmed V and J ends, which lost 3 bases and 5 bases, there was a span of 8 bases. Per germline, CDR1 KGHSH and CDR2 LQKENI. The CDR3 is made up of 14 amino acids. This chain's CDR3 is CASSPASDNSPLHF. Written as DNA, the CDR3 is TGTGCCAGCTCACCGGCTTCTGATAATTCACCCCTCCACTTT.